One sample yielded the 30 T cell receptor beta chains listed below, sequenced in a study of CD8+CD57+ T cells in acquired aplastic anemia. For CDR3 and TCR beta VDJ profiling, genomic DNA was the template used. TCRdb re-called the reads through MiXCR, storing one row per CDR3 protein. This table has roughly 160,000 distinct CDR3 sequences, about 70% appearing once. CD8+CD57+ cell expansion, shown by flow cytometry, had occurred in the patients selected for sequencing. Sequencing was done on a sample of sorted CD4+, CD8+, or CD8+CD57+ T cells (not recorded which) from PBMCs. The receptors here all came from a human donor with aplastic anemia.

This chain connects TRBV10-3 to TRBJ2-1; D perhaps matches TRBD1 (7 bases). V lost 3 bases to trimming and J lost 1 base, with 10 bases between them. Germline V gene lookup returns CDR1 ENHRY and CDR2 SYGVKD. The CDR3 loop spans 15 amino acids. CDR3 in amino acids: CAISEQGTSYNEQFF. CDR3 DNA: TGTGCCATCAGTGAACAGGGGACTTCCTACAATGAGCAGTTCTTC.

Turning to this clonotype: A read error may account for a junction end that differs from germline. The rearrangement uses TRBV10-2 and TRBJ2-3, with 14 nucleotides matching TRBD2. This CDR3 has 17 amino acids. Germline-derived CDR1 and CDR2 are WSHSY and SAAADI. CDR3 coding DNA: TGTGCCAGCAGCCCCGGGACTAGCGGGGGTGGCACAGATACGCAGTATTTT. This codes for CASSPGTSGGGTDTQYF.

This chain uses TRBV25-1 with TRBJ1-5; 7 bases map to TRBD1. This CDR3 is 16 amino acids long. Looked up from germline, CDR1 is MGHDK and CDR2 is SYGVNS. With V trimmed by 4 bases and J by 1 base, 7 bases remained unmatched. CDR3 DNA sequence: TGTGCCAGCAGTGGGCAGACAGGGTCGAGCAATCAGCCCCAGCATTTT. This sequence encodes CASSGQTGSSNQPQHF.

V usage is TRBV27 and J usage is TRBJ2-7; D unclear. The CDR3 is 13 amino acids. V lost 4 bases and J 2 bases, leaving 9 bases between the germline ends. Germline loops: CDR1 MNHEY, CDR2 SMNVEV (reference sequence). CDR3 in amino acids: CASSWAATYEQYF. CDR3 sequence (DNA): TGTGCCAGCAGTTGGGCAGCCACCTACGAGCAGTACTTC.

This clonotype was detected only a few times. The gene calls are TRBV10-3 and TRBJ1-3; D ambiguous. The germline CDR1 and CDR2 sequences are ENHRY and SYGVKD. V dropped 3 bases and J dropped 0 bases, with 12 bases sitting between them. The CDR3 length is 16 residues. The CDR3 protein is CAISDLGISSGNTIYF. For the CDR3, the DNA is TGTGCCATCAGTGATCTAGGGATTAGCTCTGGAAACACCATATATTTT.

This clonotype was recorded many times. The CDR3 DNA is TGTGCCAGCAGTGACAAGAGAGGGGGGGCCACTGATGAGCAGTTCTTC. Encoded protein: CASSDKRGGATDEQFF. The genes are TRBV6-4 and TRBJ2-1; tentative D call: TRBD2 (7 bases). CDR1 and CDR2 from the germline V gene are MRHNA and SNTAGT. CDR3 length: 16 amino acids. V was trimmed by 2 bases and J by 8 bases, leaving 19 bases between them.

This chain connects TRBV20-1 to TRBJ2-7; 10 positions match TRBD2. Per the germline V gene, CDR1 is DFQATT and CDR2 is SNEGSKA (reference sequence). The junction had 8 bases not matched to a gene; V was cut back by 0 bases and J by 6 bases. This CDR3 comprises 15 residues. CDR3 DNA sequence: TGCAGTGCTAGAGATGGCAGCGGGAGGGAATTCGAGCAGTACTTC. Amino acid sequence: CSARDGSGREFEQYF.

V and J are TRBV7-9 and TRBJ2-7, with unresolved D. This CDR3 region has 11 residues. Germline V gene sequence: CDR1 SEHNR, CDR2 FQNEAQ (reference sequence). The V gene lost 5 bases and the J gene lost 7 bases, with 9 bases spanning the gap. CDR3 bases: TGTGCCAGCAGCCGCGTTGGGGAGCAGTACTTC. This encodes CASSRVGEQYF.

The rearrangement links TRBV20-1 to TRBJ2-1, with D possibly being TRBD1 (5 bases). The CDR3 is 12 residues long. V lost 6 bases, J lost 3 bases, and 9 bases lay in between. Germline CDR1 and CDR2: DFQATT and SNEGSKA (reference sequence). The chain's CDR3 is CSARTNYNEQFF. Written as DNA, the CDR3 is TGCAGTGCAAGGACAAACTACAATGAGCAGTTCTTC.

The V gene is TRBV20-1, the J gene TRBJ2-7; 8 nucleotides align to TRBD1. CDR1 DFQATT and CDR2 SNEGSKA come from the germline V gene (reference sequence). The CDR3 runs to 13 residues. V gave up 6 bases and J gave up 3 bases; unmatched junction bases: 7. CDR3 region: CSAPGGQDYEQYF. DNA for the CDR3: TGCAGTGCCCCAGGGGGACAGGACTACGAGCAGTACTTC.

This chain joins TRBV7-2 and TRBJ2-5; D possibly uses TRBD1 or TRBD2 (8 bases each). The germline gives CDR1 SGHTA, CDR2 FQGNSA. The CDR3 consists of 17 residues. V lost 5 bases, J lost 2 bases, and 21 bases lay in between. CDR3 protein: CASSTQGGGTGQETQYF. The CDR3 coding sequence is TGTGCCAGCAGCACCCAAGGCGGGGGGACAGGACAAGAGACCCAGTACTTC.

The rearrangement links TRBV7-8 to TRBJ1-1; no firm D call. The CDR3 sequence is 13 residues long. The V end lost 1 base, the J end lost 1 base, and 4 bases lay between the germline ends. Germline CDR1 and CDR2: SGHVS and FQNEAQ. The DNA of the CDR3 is TGTGCCAGCAGCTTAGACGAGAACACTGAAGCTTTCTTT. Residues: CASSLDENTEAFF.

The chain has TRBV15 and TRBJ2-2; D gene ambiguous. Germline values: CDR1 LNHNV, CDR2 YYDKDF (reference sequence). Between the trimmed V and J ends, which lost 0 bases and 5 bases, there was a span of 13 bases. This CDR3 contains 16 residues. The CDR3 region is CATSREFGTATGELFF. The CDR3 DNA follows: TGTGCCACCAGCAGAGAATTCGGCACGGCAACCGGGGAGCTGTTTTTT.

The CDR3 loop is CASSVGGPNYNSPLHF. CDR3 nucleotide sequence: TGTGCCAGCAGTGTGGGGGGACCTAACTATAATTCACCCCTCCACTTT. This chain connects TRBV2 to TRBJ1-6; perhaps TRBD1 as D (5 bases). Germline V lookup: CDR1 SNHLY, CDR2 FYNNEI. The CDR3 is 16 residues long. The V gene lost 4 bases and the J gene lost 3 bases, with 13 bases spanning the gap. The full variable domain, with the rest looked up from reference TRBV2 and TRBJ1-6, is EPEVTQTPSHQVTQMGQEVILRCVPISNHLYFYWYRQILGQKVEFLVSFYNNEISEKSEIFDDQFSVERPDGSNFTLKIRSTKLEDSAMYFCASSVGGPNYNSPLHFGNGTRLTVT.

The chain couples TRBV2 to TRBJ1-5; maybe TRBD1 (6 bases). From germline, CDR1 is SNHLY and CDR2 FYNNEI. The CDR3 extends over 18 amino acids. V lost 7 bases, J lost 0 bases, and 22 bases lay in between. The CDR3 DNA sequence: TGTGCCAGCATCCCGCCCCCTTACGGGACACATAGCAATCAGCCCCAGCATTTT. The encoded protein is CASIPPPYGTHSNQPQHF.

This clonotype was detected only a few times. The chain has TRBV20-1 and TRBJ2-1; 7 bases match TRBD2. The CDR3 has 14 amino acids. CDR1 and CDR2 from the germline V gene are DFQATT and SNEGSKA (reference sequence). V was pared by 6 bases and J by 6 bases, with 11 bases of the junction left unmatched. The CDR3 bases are TGCAGTGCCAGCAGCCCCGGGACTACCAATGAGCAGTTCTTC. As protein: CSASSPGTTNEQFF.

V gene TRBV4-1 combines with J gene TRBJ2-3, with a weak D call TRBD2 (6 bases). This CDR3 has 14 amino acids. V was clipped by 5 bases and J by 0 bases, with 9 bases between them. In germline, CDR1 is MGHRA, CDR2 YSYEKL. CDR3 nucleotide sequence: TGCGCCAGCAGCGGGGACTTAAGCACAGATACGCAGTATTTT. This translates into CASSGDLSTDTQYF.

The CDR3 bases are TGCAGTGCTCGCGAAGGGGGGCACACTGAAGCTTTCTTT. It is translated as CSAREGGHTEAFF. The rearrangement links TRBV20-1 to TRBJ1-1, with a weak D call TRBD1 (6 bases). Germline assignment: CDR1 DFQATT and CDR2 SNEGSKA (reference sequence). The CDR3 contains 13 residues. The ends were cut back, 5 bases at V and 3 bases at J, with 13 bases in the middle.

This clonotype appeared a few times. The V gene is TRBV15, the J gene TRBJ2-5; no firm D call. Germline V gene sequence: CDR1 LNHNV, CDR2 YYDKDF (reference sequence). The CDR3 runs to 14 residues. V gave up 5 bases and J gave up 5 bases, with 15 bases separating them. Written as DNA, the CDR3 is TGTGCCACCAGCTCGACGCGAGCAGACGAGACCCAGTACTTC. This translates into CATSSTRADETQYF.

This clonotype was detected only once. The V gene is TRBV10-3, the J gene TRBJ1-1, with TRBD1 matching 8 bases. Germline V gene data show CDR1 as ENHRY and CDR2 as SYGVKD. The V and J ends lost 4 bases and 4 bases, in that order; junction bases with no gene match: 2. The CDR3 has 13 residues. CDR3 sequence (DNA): TGTGCCATCAGTGTGGGGACAGGCACTGAAGCTTTCTTT. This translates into CAISVGTGTEAFF.

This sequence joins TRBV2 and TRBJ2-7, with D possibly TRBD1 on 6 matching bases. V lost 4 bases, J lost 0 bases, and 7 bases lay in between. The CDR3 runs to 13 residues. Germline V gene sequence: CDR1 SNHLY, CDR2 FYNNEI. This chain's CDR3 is CASSGDTSYEQYF. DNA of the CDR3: TGTGCCAGCAGTGGGGACACCTCCTACGAGCAGTACTTC.

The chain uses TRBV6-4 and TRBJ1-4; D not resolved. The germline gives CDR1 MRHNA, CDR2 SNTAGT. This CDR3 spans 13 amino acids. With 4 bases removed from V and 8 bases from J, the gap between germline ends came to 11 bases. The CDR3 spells CASSGQAGEKLFF. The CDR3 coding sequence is TGTGCCAGCAGTGGGCAGGCGGGCGAAAAACTGTTTTTT.

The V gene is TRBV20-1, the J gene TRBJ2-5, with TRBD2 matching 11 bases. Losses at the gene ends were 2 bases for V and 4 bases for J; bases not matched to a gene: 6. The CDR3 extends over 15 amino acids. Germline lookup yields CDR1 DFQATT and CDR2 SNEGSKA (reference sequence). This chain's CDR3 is CSARPVAGGRETQYF. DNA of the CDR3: TGCAGTGCTAGACCAGTAGCGGGGGGGAGAGAGACCCAGTACTTC.

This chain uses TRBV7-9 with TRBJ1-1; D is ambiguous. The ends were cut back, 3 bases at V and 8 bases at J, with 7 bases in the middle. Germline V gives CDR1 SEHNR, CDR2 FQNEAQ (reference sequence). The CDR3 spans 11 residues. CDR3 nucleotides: TGTGCCAGCAGCTTTAGCGGCGAAGCTTTCTTT. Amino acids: CASSFSGEAFF.

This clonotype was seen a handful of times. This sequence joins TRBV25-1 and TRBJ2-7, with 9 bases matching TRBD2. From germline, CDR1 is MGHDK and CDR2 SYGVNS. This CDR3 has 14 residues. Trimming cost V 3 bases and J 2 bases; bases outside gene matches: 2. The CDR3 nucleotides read TGTGCCAGCAGTGAGCGGGGGGGGGCCTACGAGCAGTACTTC. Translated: CASSERGGAYEQYF.

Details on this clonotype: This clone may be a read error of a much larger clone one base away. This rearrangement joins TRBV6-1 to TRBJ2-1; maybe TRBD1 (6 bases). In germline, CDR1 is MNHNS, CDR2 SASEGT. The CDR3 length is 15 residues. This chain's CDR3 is CASSESDGTSNGQFF. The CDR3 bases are TGTGCCAGCAGTGAATCGGACGGGACAAGCAATGGGCAGTTCTTC.

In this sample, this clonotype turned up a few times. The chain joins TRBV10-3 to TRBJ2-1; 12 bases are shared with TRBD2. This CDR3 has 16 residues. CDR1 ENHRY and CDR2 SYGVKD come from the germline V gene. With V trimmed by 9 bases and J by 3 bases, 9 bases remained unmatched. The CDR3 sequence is CAIQGTSGGFYNEQFF. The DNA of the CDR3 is TGTGCCATTCAGGGCACTAGCGGGGGGTTCTACAATGAGCAGTTCTTC.

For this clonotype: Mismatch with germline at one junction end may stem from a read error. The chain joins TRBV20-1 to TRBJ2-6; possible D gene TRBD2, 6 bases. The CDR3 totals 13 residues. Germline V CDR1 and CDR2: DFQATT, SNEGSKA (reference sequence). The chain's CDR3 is CSAREGRVDTEAF. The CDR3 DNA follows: TGCAGTGCTAGGGAGGGAAGGGTAGACACTGAAGCTTTC.

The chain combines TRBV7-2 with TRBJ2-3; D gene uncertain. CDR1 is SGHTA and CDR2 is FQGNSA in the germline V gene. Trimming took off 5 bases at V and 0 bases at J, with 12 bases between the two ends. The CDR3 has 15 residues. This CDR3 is CASSPYGTSTDTQYF. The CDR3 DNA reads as TGTGCCAGCAGCCCATACGGTACAAGCACAGATACGCAGTATTTT. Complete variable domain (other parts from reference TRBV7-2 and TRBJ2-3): GAGVSQSPSNKVTEKGKDVELRCDPISGHTALYWYRQSLGQGLEFLIYFQGNSAPDKSGLPSDRFSAERTGGSVSTLTIQRTQQEDSAVYLCASSPYGTSTDTQYFGPGTRLTVL.

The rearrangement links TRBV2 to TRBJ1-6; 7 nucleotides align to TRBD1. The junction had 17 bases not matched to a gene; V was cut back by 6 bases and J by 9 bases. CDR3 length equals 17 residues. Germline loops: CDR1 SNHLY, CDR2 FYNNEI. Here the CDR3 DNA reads TGTGCCAGCAGCCGCGGCCGGACAGGCGGCGCTCGTTCACCCCTCCACTTT. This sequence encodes CASSRGRTGGARSPLHF.